What follows are 23 T cell receptor beta chains derived from one specimen sequenced in a study of blood T cell repertoires in COVID-19. TCRdb's table, derived via immunoSEQ multiplex PCR, lists solely in-frame clones and lacks some. The sample lists fewer than 250,000 clones; about 83% were seen once. The sample taken for sequencing was peripheral blood. Receptors originate from a human donor in a cohort sampled during active COVID-19.

The chain carries TRBV5-4 and TRBJ2-1; 8 bases match TRBD2. The CDR3 covers 15 residues. The V gene end was trimmed by 4 bases and the J gene end by 5 bases; junction bases not matched to a gene: 8. Germline CDR1 SGHNT, CDR2 YYREEE (reference sequence). The CDR3 spells CASSLTSGSHNEQFF. CDR3 in DNA: TGTGCCAGCAGCCTGACGAGCGGGAGCCACAATGAGCAGTTCTTC.

The V gene is TRBV19, the J gene TRBJ2-2, with unresolved D. V lost 9 bases, J lost 3 bases, and 17 bases lay in between. Looked up from germline, CDR1 is LNHDA and CDR2 is SQIVND (reference sequence). This CDR3 has 15 amino acids. The CDR3 region has the DNA TGTGCCAGCACCCGGCGGCTGAGCTACACCGGGGAGCTGTTTTTT. This sequence encodes CASTRRLSYTGELFF.

V gene TRBV29-1 combines with J gene TRBJ1-1, with D uncertain. The V gene lost 6 bases and the J gene lost 10 bases, with 15 bases spanning the gap. The germline gives CDR1 SQVTM, CDR2 ANQGSEA. The CDR3 sequence is 11 residues long. CDR3 region: CSVETIGGAFF. Here the CDR3 DNA reads TGCAGCGTAGAGACAATTGGAGGAGCTTTCTTT.

The J gene is TRBJ2-7, the V gene TRBV27, with 7 bases aligning to TRBD2. The CDR3 length is 13 residues. CDR1 is MNHEY, CDR2 SMNVEV, per germline (reference sequence). V lost 5 bases to trimming and J lost 3 bases; unmatched junction nucleotides: 4. CDR3 DNA sequence: TGTGCCAGCAGTCGTACTAGCGACTACGAGCAGTACTTC. Translating it yields CASSRTSDYEQYF.

The table lists this clone with a count of one. The V gene is TRBV6-6, the J gene TRBJ1-1; D is ambiguous. The CDR3 consists of 14 residues. Trimming took off 2 bases at V and 1 base at J, with 8 bases between the two ends. CDR1 and CDR2 from the germline V gene are MNHNY and SVGAGI (reference sequence). CDR3 bases: TGTGCCAGCAGTTACCTTAGACAGAACACTGAAGCTTTCTTT. It encodes CASSYLRQNTEAFF.

Only a few counts were recorded for this clone. The gene calls are TRBV5-4 and TRBJ1-6; a weak D match, TRBD1 (5 bases). Germline assignment: CDR1 SGHNT and CDR2 YYREEE (reference sequence). This CDR3 has 14 residues. Trimming stripped 0 bases from V and 7 bases from J, with 8 bases between. The CDR3 nucleotides read TGTGCCAGCAGCTTGGACAGGCTAAATTCACCCCTCCACTTT. This translates into CASSLDRLNSPLHF.

This sequence joins TRBV6-6 and TRBJ2-1; D perhaps matches TRBD2 (5 bases). The CDR3 consists of 12 residues. CDR1 and CDR2 from the germline V gene are MNHNY and SVGAGI (reference sequence). CDR3 sequence: CAEGLNDNEQFF. CDR3 nucleotide sequence: TGTGCTGAGGGATTGAATGACAATGAGCAGTTCTTC.

This chain joins TRBV7-3 and TRBJ2-3; the D is unclear. The V and J ends lost 5 bases and 3 bases respectively, with 15 bases between them. CDR1 is SGHTA, CDR2 FQGTGA, per germline. The CDR3 sequence is 15 residues long. The CDR3 DNA reads as TGTGCCAGCAGCCCACGAGGCCTAGAGACAGATACGCAGTATTTT. Encoded protein: CASSPRGLETDTQYF.

V usage is TRBV20-1 and J usage is TRBJ2-7; a weak D match, TRBD2 (6 bases). With 3 bases removed from V and 7 bases from J, the gap between germline ends came to 10 bases. The CDR3 loop spans 11 amino acids. The germline V gene has CDR1 DFQATT and CDR2 SNEGSKA (reference sequence). The CDR3 loop reads CSASSSGEQYF. The CDR3, as DNA: TGCAGTGCTAGCTCCAGCGGGGAGCAGTACTTC.

The rearrangement links TRBV6-5 to TRBJ1-1, with 10 nucleotides matching TRBD1. With V trimmed by 6 bases and J by 4 bases, 5 bases remained unmatched. Germline CDR1 is MNHEY and CDR2 is SVGAGI. The CDR3 length is 14 residues. The CDR3 loop is CASSRQGARTEAFF. Written as DNA, the CDR3 is TGTGCCAGCAGCAGACAGGGGGCGCGCACTGAAGCTTTCTTT.

The chain links TRBV28 to TRBJ1-2; the D gene is possibly TRBD1 (6 bases). V was trimmed by 8 bases and J by 4 bases, leaving 14 bases between them. This CDR3 has 13 residues. Germline V gene lookup returns CDR1 MDHEN and CDR2 SYDVKM. The DNA for the CDR3 is TGTGCCAGCCAAGGGGGAGAGGGCTATGGCTACACCTTC. Translation: CASQGGEGYGYTF.

The genes are TRBV7-2 and TRBJ1-2; D call uncertain. Trimming pared 1 base from V and 5 bases from J, leaving 14 bases between. This CDR3 comprises 15 residues. Germline CDR1 SGHTA, CDR2 FQGNSA. The CDR3 DNA reads TGTGCCAGCAGCTTAGATACGACCAAGCGGTATGGCTACACCTTC. Its protein product is CASSLDTTKRYGYTF. The entire variable domain, with the rest obtained from reference TRBV7-2 and TRBJ1-2, is as follows: GAGVSQSPSNKVTEKGKDVELRCDPISGHTALYWYRQSLGQGLEFLIYFQGNSAPDKSGLPSDRFSAERTGGSVSTLTIQRTQQEDSAVYLCASSLDTTKRYGYTFGSGTRLTVV.

The rearrangement joins TRBV7-2 to TRBJ2-5; D is perhaps TRBD2 (6 bases). Trimming took off 1 base at V and 4 bases at J, with 10 bases between the two ends. Germline-derived CDR1 and CDR2 are SGHTA and FQGNSA. The CDR3 length is 14 residues. DNA of the CDR3: TGTGCCAGCAGCTTAGGGGGGGTGAGAGAGACCCAGTACTTC. This encodes CASSLGGVRETQYF.

The table lists this clone with a few counts. The CDR3 protein is CASSYLAGGYGYTF. DNA for the CDR3: TGTGCCAGCAGCTACCTAGCAGGGGGCTATGGCTACACCTTC. The J gene is TRBJ1-2, the V gene TRBV7-9, with 7 bases matching TRBD1. With V trimmed by 4 bases and J by 4 bases, 6 bases remained unmatched. Looked up from germline, CDR1 is SEHNR and CDR2 is FQNEAQ (reference sequence). The CDR3 is 14 residues long. Looking up the rest from reference TRBV7-9 and TRBJ1-2 gives the full variable domain: DTGVSQNPRHKITKRGQNVTFRCDPISEHNRLYWYRQTLGQGPEFLTYFQNEAQLEKSRLLSDRFSAERPKGSFSTLEIQRTEQGDSAMYLCASSYLAGGYGYTFGSGTRLTVV.

In this sample, this clone turned up many times. The chain is built from TRBV6-6 and TRBJ1-1; D not resolved. CDR1 and CDR2 (germline): MNHNY, SVGAGI (reference sequence). The CDR3 is made up of 15 amino acids. V was shortened by 2 bases and J by 4 bases, with 14 bases between the two germline ends. The CDR3: CASSYPPLEGTEAFF. The DNA for the CDR3 is TGTGCCAGCAGTTACCCGCCCCTAGAAGGCACTGAAGCTTTCTTT.

The V call is TRBV28, the J call TRBJ1-4, with D unresolved. The germline V gene has CDR1 MDHEN and CDR2 SYDVKM. The CDR3 spans 15 residues. V lost 5 bases, J lost 4 bases, and 14 bases lay in between. This CDR3 is CASSPLDFLNEKLFF. In nucleotides, the CDR3 is TGTGCCAGCAGTCCCCTGGACTTCCTTAATGAAAAACTGTTTTTT.

This clone was found once. Other nucleotide sequences from this sample produce the same CDR3. V gene TRBV20-1 combines with J gene TRBJ1-2; 9 bases line up with TRBD1. The germline CDR1 and CDR2 sequences are DFQATT and SNEGSKA (reference sequence). The CDR3 is made up of 11 amino acids. V was clipped by 6 bases and J by 6 bases; unmatched bases: 2. CDR3 sequence reads: CSARTGDGYTF. The DNA for the CDR3 is TGCAGTGCAAGGACAGGGGATGGCTACACCTTC.

This clone was detected only once. The chain couples TRBV6-5 to TRBJ1-4, with TRBD1 as a possible D gene (6 bases). Between the trimmed V and J ends, which lost 6 bases and 7 bases, there was a span of 18 bases. CDR1 MNHEY and CDR2 SVGAGI come from the germline V gene. This CDR3 has 15 amino acids. The CDR3 nucleotides are TGTGCCAGCAGCGGGGGGGGCGAAGGCGGTGAAAAACTGTTTTTT. It translates to CASSGGGEGGEKLFF.

This clone was observed a single time. The chain links TRBV9 to TRBJ2-1; possibly TRBD2 for D (5 bases). The CDR3 contains 16 residues. The germline V gene has CDR1 SGDLS and CDR2 YYNGEE. Trimming removed 0 bases from V and 3 bases from J, with 13 bases in between. CDR3 nucleotide sequence: TGTGCCAGCAGCGTAGATCAGCGGAGACACTACAATGAGCAGTTCTTC. Protein: CASSVDQRRHYNEQFF.

The chain is built from TRBV6-5 and TRBJ1-1; the D gene is possibly TRBD1 (5 bases). The CDR3 sequence is 12 residues long. The V and J ends lost 7 bases and 1 base respectively, with 7 bases between them. In germline, CDR1 is MNHEY, CDR2 SVGAGI. As DNA, the CDR3 is TGTGCCAGCACAGGGAAGAACACTGAAGCTTTCTTT. Residues: CASTGKNTEAFF.

Only one count was recorded for this clone. The chain employs TRBV6-5 and TRBJ1-2; D not certain. The germline gives CDR1 MNHEY, CDR2 SVGAGI. The CDR3 is made up of 16 amino acids. The germline V and J ends were trimmed by 0 bases and 4 bases, with 15 bases remaining between them. The CDR3 DNA sequence: TGTGCCAGCAGTTACTCGACGGGGTCGGGAGGCTATGGCTACACCTTC. This sequence encodes CASSYSTGSGGYGYTF.

The chain employs TRBV6-5 and TRBJ2-5, with 7 bases identical to TRBD1. The CDR3 has 13 residues. Germline V lookup: CDR1 MNHEY, CDR2 SVGAGI. With 6 bases clipped from V and 2 bases from J, the junction kept 3 bases outside the gene matches. This CDR3 is CASRATGQETQYF. In DNA form, the CDR3 reads TGTGCCAGCAGAGCGACAGGGCAAGAGACCCAGTACTTC.

The V and J genes are TRBV9 and TRBJ1-2; the match to TRBD1 covers 10 bases. The CDR3 length is 13 residues. Losses at the gene ends were 4 bases for V and 13 bases for J; bases not matched to a gene: 10. Germline V gene data show CDR1 as SGDLS and CDR2 as YYNGEE. Here the CDR3 DNA reads TGTGCCAGCAGCTCAAGACAGGGGGCCGCCTGCACCTTC. It yields the protein CASSSRQGAACTF.